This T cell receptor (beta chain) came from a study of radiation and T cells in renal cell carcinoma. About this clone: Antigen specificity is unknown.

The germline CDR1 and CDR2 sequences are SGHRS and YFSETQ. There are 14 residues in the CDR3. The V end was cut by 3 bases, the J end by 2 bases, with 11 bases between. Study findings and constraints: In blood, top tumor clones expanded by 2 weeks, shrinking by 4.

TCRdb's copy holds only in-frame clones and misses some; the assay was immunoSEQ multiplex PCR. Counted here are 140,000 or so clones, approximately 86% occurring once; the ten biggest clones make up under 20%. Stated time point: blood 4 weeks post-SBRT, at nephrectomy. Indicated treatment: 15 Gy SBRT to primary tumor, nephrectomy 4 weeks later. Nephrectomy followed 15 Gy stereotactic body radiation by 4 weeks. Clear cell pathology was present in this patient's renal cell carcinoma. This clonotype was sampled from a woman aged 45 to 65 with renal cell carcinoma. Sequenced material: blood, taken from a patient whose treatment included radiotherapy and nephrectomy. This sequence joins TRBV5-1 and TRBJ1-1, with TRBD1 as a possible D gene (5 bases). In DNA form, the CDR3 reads TGCGCCAGCAGCTGGGCGGGGGGAAACACTGAAGCTTTCTTT. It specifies CASSWAGGNTEAFF.